Listed here are 17 T cell receptor beta chains from one sample, sequenced in a study of CD8 T cells in ankylosing spondylitis (dated 2017 in TCRdb). Libraries were prepared through 5' RACE. The reads were generated on an Illumina HiSeq 2500. Clones were called with MiXCR by TCRdb after fastp trimmed the public reads at Q25, and only in-frame beta chains were retained. Under each unique CDR3 protein, matching rows form one entry showing the most common genes and DNA. Here the sample has some 130,000 distinct CDR3 sequences; more than 5.5% occur a single time. The ten largest clones capture approximately 13% of the sample. Material: blood, either unsorted or a sorted T cell fraction (not recorded which). The receptors originated from a female donor with ankylosing spondylitis or in good health (not recorded which).

CDR3: CAISLLGGTIAPNTEAFF. CDR3 coding DNA: TGTGCCATCAGTTTACTTGGCGGGACCATTGCTCCGAACACTGAAGCTTTCTTT. The chain carries TRBV10-3 and TRBJ1-1; weak D call: TRBD1 (5 bases). Trimming pared 5 bases from V and 1 base from J, leaving 23 bases between. The CDR3 runs 18 residues. The germline gives CDR1 ENHRY, CDR2 SYGVKD.

This clonotype was counted ten times or more. This chain connects TRBV4-3 to TRBJ2-7; D tentatively reads TRBD1 or TRBD2 (6 bases each). Trimming cost V 1 base and J 4 bases, with 14 bases left between them. The CDR3 loop spans 15 amino acids. Looked up from germline, CDR1 is LGHNA and CDR2 is YSLEER. This CDR3 is CASSQATGAVYEQYF. Here the CDR3 DNA reads TGCGCCAGCAGCCAAGCGACGGGGGCTGTATACGAGCAGTACTTC.

This clonotype was counted a few times. The rearrangement links TRBV27 to TRBJ1-2, with TRBD1 identical over 9 bases. Germline V CDR1 and CDR2: MNHEY, SMNVEV (reference sequence). With 6 bases clipped from V and 4 bases from J, the junction kept 3 bases outside the gene matches. The CDR3 runs to 13 residues. CDR3 sequence (DNA): TGTGCCAGCAGCGGACAGGGGATCTATGGCTACACCTTC. Encoded protein: CASSGQGIYGYTF.

Only a few counts were recorded for this clonotype. The chain has TRBV29-1 and TRBJ2-5; 8 bases are a match to TRBD1. In germline, CDR1 is SQVTM, CDR2 ANQGSEA. The CDR3 sequence is 13 residues long. V lost 7 bases and J lost 2; bases outside the gene matches: 6. Here the CDR3 reads CSAAGGGQETQYF. In DNA, the CDR3 is TGCAGCGCAGCAGGGGGCGGACAAGAGACCCAGTACTTC.

At least ten counts were recorded for this clonotype. The chain is built from TRBV12-3 or TRBV12-4 and TRBJ2-5; D is possibly TRBD2 (7 bases). V lost 4 bases and J lost 5, with 20 bases in between. The CDR3 runs to 16 residues. In DNA form, the CDR3 reads TGTGCCAGCAGTTCGCGATGGGGGGGCATTGTCGAGACCCAGTACTTC. Translation gives CASSSRWGGIVETQYF.

V gene TRBV2 combines with J gene TRBJ2-1; D gene uncertain. This CDR3 spans 13 amino acids. The V end lost 0 bases, the J end lost 10 bases, and 10 bases lay between the germline ends. Germline values: CDR1 SNHLY, CDR2 FYNNEI. The CDR3 bases are TGTGCCAGCAGTGAAGCGGGATGGAAGGAGCAGTTCTTC. Translation gives CASSEAGWKEQFF.

This clonotype was seen many times. The chain employs TRBV3-1 and TRBJ1-1; no clear D. Germline values: CDR1 LGHDT, CDR2 YNNKEL (reference sequence). CDR3 size: 15 residues. The V and J ends lost 1 base and 3 bases respectively, with 12 bases between them. For the CDR3, the DNA is TGTGCCAGCAGCCAAGCGTCATTATACGACACTGAAGCTTTCTTT. Protein sequence: CASSQASLYDTEAFF.

There are many counts of this clonotype. J is TRBJ1-4 and V is TRBV6-1; D is undetermined. Trimming took off 5 bases at V and 0 bases at J, with 13 bases between the two ends. This CDR3 is 16 amino acids long. Germline V gene lookup returns CDR1 MNHNS and CDR2 SASEGT. The CDR3 sequence is CASSRTGRATNEKLFF. In nucleotides, the CDR3 is TGTGCCAGCAGTCGGACTGGACGTGCAACTAATGAAAAACTGTTTTTT.

This clonotype was seen ten or more times. The chain employs TRBV20-1 and TRBJ1-2; D uncertain. This CDR3 has 12 amino acids. Trimming took off 3 bases at V and 7 bases at J, with 12 bases between the two ends. The V gene's germline CDR1 is DFQATT and CDR2 SNEGSKA (reference sequence). The CDR3 protein is CSARRFVRGYTF. The CDR3 DNA reads as TGCAGTGCTAGGAGGTTTGTTCGTGGCTACACCTTC.

Regarding this clonotype: This clone may be a read error of a much larger clone one base away. This rearrangement joins TRBV7-8 to TRBJ2-5; the match to TRBD1 covers 8 bases. Germline V gene lookup returns CDR1 SGHVS and CDR2 FQNEAQ. The CDR3 is made up of 15 amino acids. The CDR3 DNA sequence: TGTGTCAGCAGCTTAGGACAGGGCTACCAAGAGACCCAGTACTTC. Residues: CVSSLGQGYQETQYF.

CDR3 residues: CASRGSGINTDTQYF. The CDR3 nucleotides are TGTGCCAGCAGGGGAAGCGGGATAAACACAGATACGCAGTATTTT. The J gene is TRBJ2-3, the V gene TRBV5-5, with TRBD2 identical over 7 bases. The V gene's germline CDR1 is SGHKS and CDR2 YYEKEE (reference sequence). V dropped 5 bases and J dropped 2; count of bases not matched to a gene: 8. The CDR3 totals 15 residues.

This clonotype was counted ten times or more. V usage is TRBV7-9 and J usage is TRBJ2-4; D unclear. The CDR3 totals 14 residues. Germline lookup yields CDR1 SEHNR and CDR2 FQNEAQ (reference sequence). Trimming left V 1 base short and J 0 bases short, with 4 bases between. CDR3 DNA: TGTGCCAGCAGCTTAGGTGGAGCCAAAAACATTCAGTACTTC. This sequence encodes CASSLGGAKNIQYF.

This clonotype was observed many times. This chain links TRBV3-1 with TRBJ1-3; D not resolved. Germline V gives CDR1 LGHDT, CDR2 YNNKEL (reference sequence). The CDR3 sequence is 15 residues long. The V end lost 0 bases, the J end lost 3 bases, and 9 bases lay between the germline ends. Here the CDR3 reads CASSQEGASGNTIYF. CDR3 in DNA: TGTGCCAGCAGCCAAGAAGGTGCAAGTGGAAACACCATATATTTT.

Concerning this clonotype: The junction differs from germline at one of its ends, possibly a read error. V gene TRBV7-7 combines with J gene TRBJ2-5, with D unresolved. CDR3 length: 13 amino acids. Germline assignment: CDR1 SSHAT and CDR2 FNYEAQ (reference sequence). The CDR3 nucleotides are TGTGCTAGCAGCCGAAACTACCAAGAGACCCAGTACTTC. Translated: CASSRNYQETQYF.

This clonotype has at least ten counts. The chain links TRBV28 to TRBJ2-7; 10 positions agree with TRBD1. CDR1 MDHEN and CDR2 SYDVKM come from the germline V gene. This CDR3 comprises 14 residues. V lost 5 bases and J lost 6; bases outside the gene matches: 7. CDR3 protein: CASSTGTGAREQYF. In nucleotides, the CDR3 is TGTGCCAGCAGTACCGGGACAGGGGCCCGCGAGCAGTACTTC.

The table lists this clonotype with many counts. V and J are TRBV28 and TRBJ2-7, with TRBD2 matching over 7 bases. Trimming cost V 5 bases and J 0 bases; bases outside gene matches: 10. Per the germline V gene, CDR1 is MDHEN and CDR2 is SYDVKM. This CDR3 spans 16 amino acids. The CDR3 DNA is TGTGCCAGCAGTCCTCTAGGCCAGCGGGGCTCCTACGAGCAGTACTTC. Translating it yields CASSPLGQRGSYEQYF. Full variable domain (remainder filled in from reference TRBV28 and TRBJ2-7): DVKVTQSSRYLVKRTGEKVFLECVQDMDHENMFWYRQDPGLGLRLIYFSYDVKMKEKGDIPEGYSVSREKKERFSLILESASTNQTSMYLCASSPLGQRGSYEQYFGPGTRLTVT.

This clonotype was detected many times. This chain joins TRBV5-1 and TRBJ2-3; D gene unclear. Per germline, CDR1 SGHRS and CDR2 YFSETQ. The V end lost 0 bases, the J end lost 2 bases, and 10 bases lay between the germline ends. The CDR3 spans 15 residues. The CDR3: CASSLEGLITDTQYF. The CDR3, as DNA: TGCGCCAGCAGCTTGGAGGGTTTAATCACAGATACGCAGTATTTT.